The 30 T cell receptor beta chains presented below share a single source sample, sequenced in a study of T cell repertoires in cytomegalovirus infection (dated by TCRdb to between 2018 and 2021). These TCRs are of unknown antigen specificity. Instrument used: Illumina HiSeq 1500. The public sequencing data were trimmed at Q25 with fastp and processed into clonotypes with MiXCR by TCRdb, which kept only in-frame beta chains. Duplicate CDR3 protein sequences are folded into a single record with the most common DNA and genes. In all, the sample holds nearly 700,000 distinct CDR3 sequences, and around 32% of those were seen once. The top ten hold roughly 18% of the sample. The sample's treatment or condition label, in plain terms: in vitro stimulation with specific CMV peptide epitopes to enrich CMV-specific T cells. This specimen was cultured PBMCs, taken from culture after CMV antigen stimulation. Source of these receptors: a human donor in good health (CMV status not recorded). Some clones in this sample may be carry-over from other donors' samples.

The V gene is TRBV28, the J gene TRBJ1-4; a possible D gene is TRBD1 (6 bases). Trimming left V 3 bases short and J 10 bases short, with 15 bases between. The CDR3 is made up of 14 amino acids. Looked up from germline, CDR1 is MDHEN and CDR2 is SYDVKM. The CDR3 here is CASSFDSPRGKLFF. In DNA form, the CDR3 reads TGTGCCAGCAGTTTCGACAGTCCCAGGGGAAAACTGTTTTTT.

V usage is TRBV7-9 and J usage is TRBJ2-3; D possibly corresponds to TRBD2 (6 bases). In germline, CDR1 is SEHNR, CDR2 FQNEAQ (reference sequence). V gave up 3 bases and J gave up 2 bases, with 15 bases separating them. This CDR3 spans 16 amino acids. The CDR3 protein is CASSFPGLSTTDTQYF. The CDR3 nucleotides read TGTGCCAGCAGCTTCCCCGGACTATCAACCACAGATACGCAGTATTTT. Variable domain in full (rest from reference TRBV7-9 and TRBJ2-3): DTGVSQNPRHKITKRGQNVTFRCDPISEHNRLYWYRQTLGQGPEFLTYFQNEAQLEKSRLLSDRFSAERPKGSFSTLEIQRTEQGDSAMYLCASSFPGLSTTDTQYFGPGTRLTVL.

This rearrangement joins TRBV3-1 to TRBJ1-2; D unclear. V was cut by 0 bases and J by 7 bases, with 12 bases left in between. The CDR3 runs 14 residues. CDR1 LGHDT and CDR2 YNNKEL come from the germline V gene (reference sequence). For the CDR3, the DNA is TGTGCCAGCAGCCAAGAGGCCCTCCCGGGTGGCTACACCTTC. As protein: CASSQEALPGGYTF.

The chain joins TRBV4-1 to TRBJ1-1; D possibly corresponds to TRBD1 (6 bases). Germline V gives CDR1 MGHRA, CDR2 YSYEKL. This CDR3 is 15 amino acids long. V gave up 1 base and J gave up 2 bases, with 11 bases separating them. The CDR3 loop reads CASSQGQVINTEAFF. The CDR3 DNA is TGCGCCAGCAGCCAAGGACAGGTAATAAACACTGAAGCTTTCTTT.

This clonotype was counted only a few times. The chain carries TRBV7-2 and TRBJ2-1; no clear D gene. The ends were cut back, 2 bases at V and 1 base at J, with 12 bases in the middle. The CDR3 totals 16 residues. Per the germline V gene, CDR1 is SGHTA and CDR2 is FQGNSA. CDR3 in DNA: TGTGCCAGCAGCTTACCCTTGTTAGATTCCTACAATGAGCAGTTCTTC. It encodes CASSLPLLDSYNEQFF.

This clonotype was picked up many times. V and J are TRBV19 and TRBJ2-5, with 15 nucleotides matching TRBD2. CDR3 size: 16 residues. Germline V gives CDR1 LNHDA, CDR2 SQIVND (reference sequence). Trimming took 4 bases from V and 2 from J; bases not matched to a gene: 2. CDR3 region: CASSKGLAGGQETQYF. CDR3 coding DNA: TGTGCCAGTAGTAAAGGACTAGCGGGAGGGCAAGAGACCCAGTACTTC.

As for this clonotype: A much larger clone sits a single nucleotide away, making a read error possible. The chain is built from TRBV7-2 and TRBJ2-1, with a tentative D call TRBD2 (5 bases). The CDR3 covers 20 residues. The V and J ends lost 4 bases and 0 bases respectively, with 25 bases between them. Per the germline V gene, CDR1 is SGHTA and CDR2 is FQGNSA. The CDR3 DNA sequence: TGTGCCAGCAGCTCCCCCGGGATCACCATGAATCGACGCTCCTACAATGAGCAGTTCTTC. It codes for CASSSPGITMNRRSYNEQFF. Complete variable domain (other parts from reference TRBV7-2 and TRBJ2-1): GAGVSQSPSNKVTEKGKDVELRCDPISGHTALYWYRQSLGQGLEFLIYFQGNSAPDKSGLPSDRFSAERTGGSVSTLTIQRTQQEDSAVYLCASSSPGITMNRRSYNEQFFGPGTRLTVL.

This clonotype was detected a few times. This CDR3 reads CASSHYRGGNTEAFF. The CDR3, as DNA: TGTGCCAGCAGCCATTACAGGGGGGGCAACACTGAAGCTTTCTTT. The chain joins TRBV7-9 to TRBJ1-1; 8 bases line up with TRBD1. The germline gives CDR1 SEHNR, CDR2 FQNEAQ (reference sequence). The CDR3 is 15 residues long. V trimming: 5 bases; J trimming: 2 bases; junction bases outside the gene matches: 7.

This clonotype was counted once. This chain links TRBV19 with TRBJ1-5; D perhaps matches TRBD1 (6 bases). The CDR3 sequence is 13 residues long. V was clipped by 3 bases and J by 7 bases, with 10 bases between them. Germline assignment: CDR1 LNHDA and CDR2 SQIVND (reference sequence). DNA for the CDR3: TGTGCCAGTAGTATCAGGACAGAACAGCCCCAGCATTTT. This encodes CASSIRTEQPQHF.

The chain combines TRBV10-3 with TRBJ1-1; D is uncertain. V was trimmed by 6 bases and J by 3 bases, leaving 11 bases between them. The CDR3 spans 13 residues. Germline loops: CDR1 ENHRY, CDR2 SYGVKD. The CDR3 region is CAIRGSMDTEAFF. In nucleotides, the CDR3 is TGTGCCATCAGAGGGTCTATGGACACTGAAGCTTTCTTT.

J is TRBJ1-2 and V is TRBV20-1, with D maybe TRBD1 (5 bases). Germline CDR1 DFQATT, CDR2 SNEGSKA (reference sequence). Trimming stripped 3 bases from V and 8 bases from J, with 13 bases between. This CDR3 has 12 amino acids. The CDR3 loop reads CSASGGGSGYTF. In nucleotides, the CDR3 is TGCAGTGCTAGTGGTGGGGGTTCAGGCTACACCTTC.

The sample holds many counts of this clonotype. The genes are TRBV7-2 and TRBJ2-3; a weak D match, TRBD2 (5 bases). The V gene lost 5 bases and the J gene lost 1 base, with 13 bases spanning the gap. CDR1 is SGHTA and CDR2 is FQGNSA in the germline V gene. The CDR3 runs to 15 residues. Here the CDR3 DNA reads TGTGCCAGCAGCAGCACAGTCGGGGGCACAGATACGCAGTATTTT. It codes for CASSSTVGGTDTQYF. The variable domain in full, with the rest retrieved from reference TRBV7-2 and TRBJ2-3, is GAGVSQSPSNKVTEKGKDVELRCDPISGHTALYWYRQSLGQGLEFLIYFQGNSAPDKSGLPSDRFSAERTGGSVSTLTIQRTQQEDSAVYLCASSSTVGGTDTQYFGPGTRLTVL.

The chain employs TRBV2 and TRBJ1-4; no clear D. The CDR3 is 13 residues long. The germline CDR1 and CDR2 sequences are SNHLY and FYNNEI. Trimming pared 7 bases from V and 3 bases from J, leaving 9 bases between. The CDR3 bases are TGTGCCAGCATGCTGCAAGCTAATGAAAAACTGTTTTTT. Encoded protein: CASMLQANEKLFF.

This clonotype showed up just a few times. CDR3 region: CASSQAIQVNTEAFF. CDR3 in DNA: TGCGCCAGCAGCCAAGCCATCCAGGTGAACACTGAAGCTTTCTTT. The V and J genes are TRBV4-1 and TRBJ1-1; D unclear. The CDR3 spans 15 residues. Germline CDR1 reads MGHRA; CDR2 reads YSYEKL. V lost 1 base to trimming and J lost 0 bases, with 9 bases between them.

V and J are TRBV4-2 and TRBJ2-3; TRBD2 aligns across 11 bases. This CDR3 is 16 amino acids long. Trimming removed 3 bases from V and 7 bases from J; junction bases left unmatched: 9. Germline V CDR1 and CDR2: LGHNA, YNFKEQ. The CDR3 DNA sequence: TGTGCCAGCAGCCAGGACCTAGCGGGGGGAGGATATACGCAGTATTTT. Residues: CASSQDLAGGGYTQYF.

This clonotype was counted once. The chain joins TRBV20-1 to TRBJ1-5; D may be TRBD1 (5 bases). The CDR3 spans 16 residues. The germline gives CDR1 DFQATT, CDR2 SNEGSKA (reference sequence). V lost 3 bases and J 0 bases, leaving 15 bases between the germline ends. The DNA for the CDR3 is TGCAGTGCTAGGCCACCCGGGGGGTATAGCAATCAGCCCCAGCATTTT. Its translation is CSARPPGGYSNQPQHF.

This clonotype was counted once. The chain carries TRBV6-5 and TRBJ1-4; D is possibly TRBD1 (6 bases). The germline V gene has CDR1 MNHEY and CDR2 SVGAGI. The CDR3 consists of 16 residues. With 6 bases removed from V and 7 bases from J, the gap between germline ends came to 21 bases. The CDR3 DNA sequence: TGTGCCAGCAGCCGAAACGGGGAACAGGGTGGTGAAAAACTGTTTTTT. Its translation: CASSRNGEQGGEKLFF.

This chain links TRBV20-1 with TRBJ2-1; D perhaps matches TRBD2 (5 bases). This CDR3 is built from 16 residues. Per the germline V gene, CDR1 is DFQATT and CDR2 is SNEGSKA (reference sequence). Trimming removed 0 bases at V and 8 bases at J, with 20 bases between. CDR3 amino acids: CSARDLGSSVWDEQFF. DNA of the CDR3: TGCAGTGCTAGAGATTTAGGGAGTTCCGTGTGGGATGAGCAGTTCTTC.

This clonotype was counted between two and nine times. V and J are TRBV11-2 and TRBJ2-7; no clear D. Trimming shortened V by 3 bases and J by 0 bases, and 6 bases separated the two germline ends. CDR1 SGHAT and CDR2 FQNNGV come from the germline V gene. This CDR3 contains 13 residues. DNA of the CDR3: TGTGCCAGCAGCTTTCGACCCTCCTACGAGCAGTACTTC. Protein: CASSFRPSYEQYF.

The chain is built from TRBV7-6 and TRBJ2-7; no clear D. Germline CDR1 and CDR2: SGHVS and FNYEAQ. V was shortened by 2 bases and J by 5 bases, with 13 bases between the two germline ends. CDR3 size: 14 residues. The CDR3 sequence: CASSLPTPGHEQYF. For the CDR3, the DNA is TGTGCCAGCAGCTTACCGACCCCCGGCCACGAGCAGTACTTC.

The rearrangement uses TRBV2 and TRBJ2-7; 9 nucleotides match TRBD1. The CDR3 has 15 amino acids. The V gene's germline CDR1 is SNHLY and CDR2 FYNNEI. The trim removed 5 bases at V and 5 bases at J, leaving 10 bases unmatched. This CDR3 reads CASSRPGQGKDEQYF. CDR3 nucleotide sequence: TGTGCCAGCAGTAGGCCGGGACAGGGAAAGGACGAGCAGTACTTC.

At least ten counts were recorded for this clonotype. The J gene is TRBJ1-1, the V gene TRBV12-3 or TRBV12-4; a weak D match, TRBD1 (5 bases). The CDR3 totals 13 residues. Trimming took off 7 bases at V and 3 bases at J, with 12 bases between the two ends. The CDR3 region has the DNA TGTGCCAGCACAGGGTACGGTGACACTGAAGCTTTCTTT. It encodes CASTGYGDTEAFF.

This clonotype was detected a few times. This chain connects TRBV4-1 to TRBJ2-7, with a tentative D call TRBD2 (7 bases). The V gene's germline CDR1 is MGHRA and CDR2 YSYEKL. V gave up 5 bases and J gave up 5 bases, with 25 bases separating them. This CDR3 has 17 amino acids. The CDR3 is CASSYTPGVTGGNEQYF. CDR3 nucleotides: TGCGCCAGCAGCTATACCCCGGGGGTTACGGGGGGCAACGAGCAGTACTTC.

V usage is TRBV11-2 and J usage is TRBJ2-3, with 10 bases fitting TRBD2. V shed 5 bases and J 1 base; nucleotides not matched to a gene: 6. The CDR3 has 16 residues. Germline V gene data show CDR1 as SGHAT and CDR2 as FQNNGV. This chain's CDR3 is CASSLSGRGGTDTQYF. CDR3 bases: TGTGCCAGCAGCCTGAGCGGGAGGGGAGGCACAGATACGCAGTATTTT.

Only a few counts were recorded for this clonotype. The chain carries TRBV7-8 and TRBJ1-2, with 7 positions matching TRBD1. CDR1 and CDR2 (germline): SGHVS, FQNEAQ. The CDR3 sequence is 15 residues long. With 0 bases clipped from V and 4 bases from J, the junction kept 5 bases outside the gene matches. Here the CDR3 DNA reads TGTGCCAGCAGCTTAGCGCTACGGACAGGCTATGGCTACACCTTC. Protein: CASSLALRTGYGYTF.

This clonotype has a handful of counts. The rearrangement uses TRBV4-3 and TRBJ2-3; 7 bases agree with TRBD1. The V segment lost 3 bases and the J segment 3 bases; nucleotides outside the gene matches: 12. Per germline, CDR1 LGHNA and CDR2 YSLEER. CDR3 size: 17 residues. This CDR3 reads CASSQSITGEATDTQYF. The CDR3 DNA reads as TGCGCCAGCAGCCAGAGTATTACAGGGGAAGCTACAGATACGCAGTATTTT.

The chain combines TRBV20-1 with TRBJ2-5; TRBD1 agrees at 8 bases. Looked up from germline, CDR1 is DFQATT and CDR2 is SNEGSKA (reference sequence). The CDR3 contains 14 residues. Trimming at V came to 1 base and at J to 5 bases, leaving 6 bases not matched to a gene. CDR3 in DNA: TGCAGTGCTAGAGTGGGGACAGGAGGGGAGACCCAGTACTTC. Protein product: CSARVGTGGETQYF.

A remark on this clonotype: This may stem from a read error, because a much larger clone lies one nucleotide away. The chain joins TRBV7-2 to TRBJ2-7; D unresolved. The CDR3 extends over 14 amino acids. CDR1 and CDR2 from the germline V gene are SGHTA and FQGNSA. V gave up 5 bases and J gave up 5 bases, with 16 bases separating them. The CDR3: CASSLRVPSHEQYF. DNA for the CDR3: TGTGCCAGCAGCCTTAGGGTCCCTTCCCACGAGCAGTACTTC.

The chain uses TRBV20-1 and TRBJ2-3; 7 nucleotides match TRBD1. Unmatched junction bases numbered 13, after V lost 6 bases and J lost 4 bases. The V gene's germline CDR1 is DFQATT and CDR2 SNEGSKA (reference sequence). The CDR3 consists of 15 residues. Here the CDR3 reads CSAAGGNRGADTQYF. CDR3 nucleotide sequence: TGCAGTGCCGCAGGGGGAAACAGGGGAGCAGATACGCAGTATTTT.

The chain employs TRBV7-9 and TRBJ2-3; D perhaps matches TRBD2 (6 bases). Germline CDR1 is SEHNR and CDR2 is FQNEAQ (reference sequence). CDR3 size: 14 residues. Trimming removed 5 bases at V and 4 bases at J, with 13 bases between. The CDR3 region has the DNA TGTGCCAGCAGCGCTGGGGGGTTTTCAGATACGCAGTATTTT. The encoded protein is CASSAGGFSDTQYF. The full variable domain, rest sourced from reference TRBV7-9 and TRBJ2-3, is DTGVSQNPRHKITKRGQNVTFRCDPISEHNRLYWYRQTLGQGPEFLTYFQNEAQLEKSRLLSDRFSAERPKGSFSTLEIQRTEQGDSAMYLCASSAGGFSDTQYFGPGTRLTVL.